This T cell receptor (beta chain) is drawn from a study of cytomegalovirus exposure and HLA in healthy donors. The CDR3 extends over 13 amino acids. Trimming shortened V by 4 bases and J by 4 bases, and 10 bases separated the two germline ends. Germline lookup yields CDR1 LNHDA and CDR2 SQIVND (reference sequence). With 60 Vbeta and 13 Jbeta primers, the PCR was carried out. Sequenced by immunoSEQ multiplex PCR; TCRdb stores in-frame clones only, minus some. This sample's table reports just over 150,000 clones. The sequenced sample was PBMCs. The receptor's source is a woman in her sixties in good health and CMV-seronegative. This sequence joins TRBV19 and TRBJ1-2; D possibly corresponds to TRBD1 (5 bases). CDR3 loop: CASSSQGTYGYTF. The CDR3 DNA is TGTGCCAGTAGTAGTCAGGGAACCTATGGCTACACCTTC. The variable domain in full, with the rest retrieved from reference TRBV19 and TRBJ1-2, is DGGITQSPKYLFRKEGQNVTLSCEQNLNHDAMYWYRQDPGQGLRLIYYSQIVNDFQKGDIAEGYSVSREKKESFPLTVTSAQKNPTAFYLCASSSQGTYGYTFGSGTRLTVV.